A single sample gave rise to the 6 T cell receptor beta chains below, sequenced in a study of shared clonotypes between healthy human individuals. Clones were read by immunoSEQ multiplex PCR, and TCRdb kept only the in-frame ones, dropping some. Of roughly 2,500,000 clones listed, roughly 93% are singletons. The sample was naive CD4+ T cells from PBMCs. Subset defined: CD45RA+ positively selected. These receptors were taken from a young man in good health. Some clones in this sample may be carry-over from other donors' samples.

Of note for this clone: Other nucleotide sequences in the sample specify the same CDR3. J is TRBJ1-1 and V is TRBV7-9, with D uncertain. CDR3 length: 13 residues. The germline V and J ends were trimmed by 5 bases and 1 base, with 8 bases remaining between them. Germline V gene lookup returns CDR1 SEHNR and CDR2 FQNEAQ (reference sequence). In DNA, the CDR3 is TGTGCCAGCAGCCTGAGGGAGAACACTGAAGCTTTCTTT. As protein: CASSLRENTEAFF.

The chain uses TRBV18 and TRBJ1-2; D may be TRBD1 (5 bases). V was trimmed by 4 bases and J by 5 bases, leaving 8 bases between them. CDR3 length equals 12 residues. Germline V gene lookup returns CDR1 KGHSH and CDR2 LQKENI. CDR3: CASSLTAYGYTF. CDR3 nucleotides: TGTGCCAGCTCACTGACAGCATATGGCTACACCTTC.

This chain links TRBV5-1 with TRBJ2-3; D is undetermined. CDR1 is SGHRS, CDR2 YFSETQ, per germline. V lost 5 bases, J lost 2 bases, and 18 bases lay in between. The CDR3 has 16 amino acids. CDR3 DNA: TGCGCCAGCAGTTATATTCCCCCTTCAAACACAGATACGCAGTATTTT. Translation gives CASSYIPPSNTDTQYF.

V and J are TRBV6-6 and TRBJ2-3; no reliable D call. CDR1 and CDR2 (germline): MNHNY, SVGAGI (reference sequence). V was clipped by 6 bases and J by 2 bases, with 6 bases between them. The CDR3 totals 12 residues. The CDR3 region is CASSQNTDTQYF. CDR3 nucleotide sequence: TGTGCCAGCAGCCAGAACACAGATACGCAGTATTTT.

The chain combines TRBV30 with TRBJ2-7; 9 nucleotides match TRBD1. CDR1 is GTSNPN, CDR2 SVGIG, per germline (reference sequence). The CDR3 is 16 amino acids. After removal of 2 bases from V and 2 bases from J, the junction contained 10 bases not matched to a gene. The chain's CDR3 is CAWSSISGQGTYEQYF. CDR3 DNA: TGTGCCTGGAGTAGTATTAGTGGACAGGGGACCTACGAGCAGTACTTC.

This chain links TRBV7-9 with TRBJ2-2, with D unclear. The germline V and J ends were trimmed by 6 bases and 2 bases, with 7 bases remaining between them. Germline V gene lookup returns CDR1 SEHNR and CDR2 FQNEAQ (reference sequence). The CDR3 loop spans 13 amino acids. The CDR3 spells CASRGSNTGELFF. In DNA form, the CDR3 reads TGTGCCAGCAGGGGATCCAACACCGGGGAGCTGTTTTTT. Filled out from reference TRBV7-9 and TRBJ2-2, the complete variable domain reads DTGVSQNPRHKITKRGQNVTFRCDPISEHNRLYWYRQTLGQGPEFLTYFQNEAQLEKSRLLSDRFSAERPKGSFSTLEIQRTEQGDSAMYLCASRGSNTGELFFGEGSRLTVL.